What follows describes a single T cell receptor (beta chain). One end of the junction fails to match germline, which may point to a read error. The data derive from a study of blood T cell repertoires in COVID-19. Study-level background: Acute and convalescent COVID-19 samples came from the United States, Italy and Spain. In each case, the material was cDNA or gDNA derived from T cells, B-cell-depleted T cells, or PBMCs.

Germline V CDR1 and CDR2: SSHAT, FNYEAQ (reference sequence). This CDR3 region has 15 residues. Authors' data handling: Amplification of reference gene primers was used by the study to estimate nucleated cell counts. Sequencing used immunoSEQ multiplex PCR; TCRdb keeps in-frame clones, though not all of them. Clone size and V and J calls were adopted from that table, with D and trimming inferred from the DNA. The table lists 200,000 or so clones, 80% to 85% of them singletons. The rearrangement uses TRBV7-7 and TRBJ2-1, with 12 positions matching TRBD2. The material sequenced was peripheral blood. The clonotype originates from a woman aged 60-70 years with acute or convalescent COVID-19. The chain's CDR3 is CASSFGLAGYNEQFF. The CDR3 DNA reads TGTGCTAGCAGCTTTGGACTAGCGGGATACAATGAGCAGTTCTTC.